This T cell receptor (beta chain) was documented in a study of T cell repertoires in cytomegalovirus infection (dated by TCRdb to the late 2010s). The study in broad terms: Alongside well-studied HLA-B-restricted epitopes, the peptide stimulations were aimed at recently identified HLA-C-restricted CMV epitopes, whose presentation resists viral immunomodulation. Donor HLA type was relevant to the analysis, because carriage of CMV infection together with the matching HLA type was indicated by public TCR beta signatures.

Sequencer: Illumina HiSeq 1500. TCRdb ran its own pipeline on the public reads, namely fastp trimming at Q25 and MiXCR clone calling, and kept in-frame beta chains. Every distinct CDR3 protein forms one entry, paired with its most common genes and DNA. Here the sample has 300,000 to 400,000 distinct CDR3 sequences; 25% to 30% occur a single time. Together, the top ten hold roughly 20% of the sample. General study outcomes and caveats: Cumulative frequency of public TCR beta family members discriminated carriers of CMV infection plus the relevant HLA type in this cohort and an independent approximately 370-donor cohort. The ex vivo response was dominated by HLA-C-restricted CMV-specific TCR beta clonotypes, which also provided the single most frequent clonotype in two of eight donors.

To note about this clonotype: No antigen is known for it. One base away there is no much larger clone; base qualities are not given.

This sample's treatment or condition label indicates: in vitro stimulation with specific CMV peptide epitopes to enrich CMV-specific T cells. The CDR3, cysteine through phenylalanine, is 16 amino acids long. Only the CDR3 portion is preserved as DNA: 48 bases, with reading frame beginning at the first base. CDR1 is given as MDHEN and CDR2 as SYDVKM, both from the germline V gene. V and J are trimmed by 3 bases and 4 bases, and the gene matches miss 9 bases of the junction. The chain links TRBV28 with TRBJ1-5; 7 nucleotides in the junction match TRBD1. The sequence was collected from a human donor in good health (CMV status not recorded). Some clones in this sample may be carry-over from other donors' samples. Sequenced material: cultured PBMCs, taken from culture after CMV antigen stimulation. The CDR3 here reads CASSFSGRGTNQPQHF. The nucleotide sequence reads as follows: TGTGCCAGCAGTTTTAGTGGCAGGGGGACAAATCAGCCCCAGCATTTT.